The sequence of this T cell receptor beta chain was determined in a study of T cell responses to AZD1222 COVID-19 vaccine. Germline V gene sequence: CDR1 MDHEN, CDR2 SYDVKM. This CDR3 contains 16 residues. After removal of 3 bases from V and 8 bases from J, the junction contained 8 bases not matched to a gene. Sequenced by immunoSEQ multiplex PCR; TCRdb stores in-frame clones only, minus some. The sample holds 70,000 to 95,000 clones, under 90% seen once. This clone appeared a single time. This sample comprised peripheral blood, obtained on day 0 of MenACWY control vaccination. This receptor was obtained from an adult in good health. J is TRBJ1-4 and V is TRBV28; TRBD1 matches 11 bases. The CDR3 spells CASSFGTGGTGEKLFF. CDR3 nucleotide sequence: TGTGCCAGCAGTTTCGGGACAGGGGGTACGGGGGAAAAACTGTTTTTT.